One T cell receptor (beta chain) is described in this entry. V was pared by 3 bases and J by 0 bases, with 0 bases of the junction left unmatched. This CDR3 is built from 17 residues. CDR1 and CDR2 from the germline V gene are LGHNA and YSLEER. These data are taken from a study of cytomegalovirus exposure and HLA in healthy donors. The PCR used 60 Vbeta and 13 Jbeta primers. Sequencing used immunoSEQ multiplex PCR; TCRdb keeps in-frame clones, though not all of them. The data hold under 150,000 clones, with roughly four fifths observed a single time. The J gene is TRBJ2-3, the V gene TRBV4-3; 16 bases match TRBD2. What was sequenced was PBMCs. This TCR was sampled from a woman aged 45-59 years in good health and CMV-seronegative. CDR3 DNA sequence: TGCGCCAGCAGCCAGGGACTAGCGGGGGGGAGCACAGATACGCAGTATTTT. Its protein product is CASSQGLAGGSTDTQYF.